The rows below give T cell receptor beta chains drawn from one sample of a study of cytomegalovirus exposure and HLA in healthy donors. Profiling relied on immunoSEQ multiplex PCR, and the TCRdb table lists in-frame clones only, not all of them. Of fewer than 150,000 clones in the sample, over 15% are singletons; the top ten hold 1.9%. The sequenced material came from PBMCs. The receptors shown here come from a woman between 18 and 29 years old in good health and CMV-seronegative. The conserved cysteine and the conserved F or W are not part of the CDR3 here.

cdr3_aa	v_call	j_call
ASSLVSGPTYEQY	TRBV5-1	TRBJ2-7
ATRFSMRNEQF	TRBV28	TRBJ2-1
ATSRDPGAYEQY	TRBV15	TRBJ2-7
ASSVVGTASSGNTIY	TRBV9	TRBJ1-3
ASRLRGGDEKLF	TRBV2	TRBJ1-4
ASSYPGDRNQPQH	TRBV6-6	TRBJ1-5
ASSLGGQGETIL	TRBV7-9	TRBJ2-7
ASSLIFTGGATDTQY	TRBV5-1	TRBJ2-3
ASSQDLWTSGRPPYNEQF	TRBV4-2	TRBJ2-1
ASSGGAGTEAF	TRBV5-4	TRBJ1-1
ASRKVADYTEAF	TRBV6-1	TRBJ1-1
ASSSHRFNEQY	TRBV7-2	TRBJ2-7
ASSPRRGPETQY	TRBV7-7	TRBJ2-5
ASSYGSGNEQY	TRBV6-6	TRBJ2-7
ASSLVGGSSETQY	TRBV7-7	TRBJ2-5
ASSLEGENTEAF	TRBV7-3	TRBJ1-1
ASRPRVAYGYT	TRBV28	TRBJ1-2
SVGDSNYGYT	TRBV29-1	TRBJ1-2
ASSPGTSETDTQY	TRBV6-4	TRBJ2-3
ASSLDRDNQPQH	TRBV27	TRBJ1-5
SVALTGGTIY	TRBV29-1	TRBJ1-3
ASTEGGGTANQPQH	TRBV19	TRBJ1-5
ASSWDRGTGELF	TRBV7-3	TRBJ2-2
ASSAGTSGTDTQY	TRBV6-4	TRBJ2-3
ASSSDSYSGNTIY	TRBV7-2	TRBJ1-3
ASSDELAGPDTQY	TRBV10-1	TRBJ2-3
ASTDREENTEAF	TRBV19	TRBJ1-1
ASSSLGQGLTYEQY	TRBV28	TRBJ2-7
ASGFGQGTFNYGYT	TRBV19	TRBJ1-2
ASSYGTRAYEQY	TRBV27	TRBJ2-7
ASSLKVRDEQY	TRBV7-3	TRBJ2-7
ATGVWGGQETQY	TRBV6-5	TRBJ2-5
ASSLGRGRRPYGYT	TRBV28	TRBJ1-2
ASSVESRGEQF	TRBV9	TRBJ2-1
ASSQGASGRYYEQY	TRBV7-9	TRBJ2-7
ASSRDRNLIAEAF	TRBV6-6	TRBJ1-1
ASSPLALGQGGRGTEAF	TRBV27	TRBJ1-1
ASSEGAGYT	TRBV25-1	TRBJ1-2
ASSGGFQGAGNIQY	TRBV9	TRBJ2-4
ASSLTEPLSGANVLT	TRBV27	TRBJ2-6
AWSTTGWGEQF	TRBV30	TRBJ2-1
ASSPGAGNTEAF	TRBV18	TRBJ1-1
ASSLSGDREAF	TRBV27	TRBJ1-1
ASSPQGGDYGYT	TRBV7-2	TRBJ1-2
ASSPGQALAHELF	TRBV7-9	TRBJ2-2
ARLTGQGDYGYT	TRBV5-6	TRBJ1-2
ASSQQGPDTGELF	TRBV7-3	TRBJ2-2
ASSVGGEETQY	TRBV9	TRBJ2-5